This entry concerns a single TCR beta chain. This sample was taken from a study of blood T cells in healthy people across ages. The wider study: About one barcoded beta molecule per two T cells came from capture by template switching.

Trimming removed 3 bases from V and 13 bases from J; junction bases left unmatched: 15. There are 15 residues in the CDR3. Germline V gene lookup returns CDR1 DFQATT and CDR2 SNEGSKA (reference sequence). The use of a sample-barcoded 5' primer and a J-beta primer mix characterized a second PCR of about 7 to 12 cycles. Each sample yielded at least 2.5 million CDR3-containing paired-end reads. In TCRdb, the 5' RACE reads were re-called with MiXCR into one record per CDR3 protein. The sample lists 890,000 or so distinct CDR3 sequences, around 68% occurring once. This chain joins TRBV20-1 and TRBJ2-4; 10 nucleotides agree with TRBD1. The TCR comes from a man aged 25 to 45 in good health. Input material: blood. Written as DNA, the CDR3 is TGCAGTGCTAGTCCCCGACAGGGGGCATCCTACGGGCAGTACTTC. It specifies CSASPRQGASYGQYF.